These T cell receptor beta chains were read from a single sample in a study of blood T cell repertoires in COVID-19. Generated by immunoSEQ multiplex PCR, the TCRdb table keeps only in-frame clones and is missing some. The table records hundreds of thousands of clones, over 75% of them present only once. The sample comprised peripheral blood. These receptors originate from a human donor in a cohort sampled during active COVID-19. Both conserved end residues are part of each CDR3. The D gene is left open where the match is weak. Clone size is not always given. Where it is, it says once, few, many or a class for expanded clones.

cdr3_nt	cdr3_aa	j_call	clone_size	d_call	v_call
TGTGCCAGCTCACCCGACAGGGGTGTCGTCGAAAAACTGTTTTTT	CASSPDRGVVEKLFF	TRBJ1-4	.	TRBD1	TRBV18
TGTGCCCCAGGGGTTCCAGGGGGACTAGCGGGAGAAAATGAGCAGTTCTTC	CAPGVPGGLAGENEQFF	TRBJ2-1	once	.	TRBV21-1
TGTGCCAGCAGTTATCCAGGGTTCAATCAGCCCCAGCATTTT	CASSYPGFNQPQHF	TRBJ1-5	.	.	TRBV6-2/TRBV6-3
TGCAGCGTCGGGGTTCTTGCGAACACCGGGGAGCTGTTTTTT	CSVGVLANTGELFF	TRBJ2-2	.	.	TRBV29-1
TGTGCCAGTAGTATAGCGGGGGGGAGGAACACTGAAGCTTTCTTT	CASSIAGGRNTEAFF	TRBJ1-1	once	.	TRBV19
TGCAGCGTTGGAGGGACAGCAATGAACACTGAAGCTTTCTTT	CSVGGTAMNTEAFF	TRBJ1-1	.	TRBD1	TRBV29-1
TGCGCCAGCAGCCCCGGGGGAGGGGTGAACACTGAAGCTTTCTTT	CASSPGGGVNTEAFF	TRBJ1-1	.	.	TRBV4-3
TGTGCCAGCAGCCCCCCGGGGGTCTCCTACGAGCAGTACTTC	CASSPPGVSYEQYF	TRBJ2-7	.	.	TRBV7-9
TGTGCCAACGGCGCCGGACAGGGAAACTACGAGCAGTACTTC	CANGAGQGNYEQYF	TRBJ2-7	many	TRBD1	TRBV27
TGTGCCAGCAGTGAAACATGGGGGCAACCCAACTATGGCTACACCTTC	CASSETWGQPNYGYTF	TRBJ1-2	.	.	TRBV6-1
TGTGCCAGCAGACGGACAGGGTCGAATGAGCAGTTCTTC	CASRRTGSNEQFF	TRBJ2-1	.	TRBD1	TRBV6-5
TGTGCCAGTAGTATCAGGGTCACCGGGGAGCTGTTTTTT	CASSIRVTGELFF	TRBJ2-2	.	.	TRBV19
TGTGCCAGCTCACCCGATAGCTCTGGAAACACCATATATTTT	CASSPDSSGNTIYF	TRBJ1-3	.	.	TRBV18
TGTGCCAGCAGCCAGCTTCCGGGACAGAGGCGAGATACGCAGTATTTT	CASSQLPGQRRDTQYF	TRBJ2-3	.	TRBD1	TRBV5-6
TGCGCCAGCAGCTTGGGACAGGGAAGCACAGATACGCAGTATTTT	CASSLGQGSTDTQYF	TRBJ2-3	.	TRBD1	TRBV5-1
TGCGCCAGCAGTGAGTATTCGACTAGCGGGAGCACAGATACGCAGTATTTT	CASSEYSTSGSTDTQYF	TRBJ2-3	.	TRBD2	TRBV10-2
TGTGCCAGCAGTTCTTCAGGCTCCTACAATGAGCAGTTCTTC	CASSSSGSYNEQFF	TRBJ2-1	few	.	TRBV6-2/TRBV6-3
TGTGCCAGCAGTTACGGGGGGTACACTGAAGCTTTCTTT	CASSYGGYTEAFF	TRBJ1-1	few	.	TRBV6-5
TGTGCCACCAGCAGAGTCTCGCGGACCGGGGAGCTGTTTTTT	CATSRVSRTGELFF	TRBJ2-2	.	.	TRBV15
TGCGCCAGCAGCTTACAGGGAGGGAAACTGTTTTTT	CASSLQGGKLFF	TRBJ1-4	.	.	TRBV5-1
TGTGCCAGCAGTCCCCGAGGAGGGAACTATGGCTACACCTTC	CASSPRGGNYGYTF	TRBJ1-2	.	.	TRBV27
TGTGCCAGTAGTATCCAACAGGGGAATGGCTACACCTTC	CASSIQQGNGYTF	TRBJ1-2	.	TRBD1	TRBV19
TGTGCCAGCAGCTCACTAGCGACGTACAATGAGCAGTTCTTC	CASSSLATYNEQFF	TRBJ2-1	once	TRBD2	TRBV5-4
TGTGCCAGTAGTCCGTCAGGGGGTTCCCCTTACGAGCAGTACTTC	CASSPSGGSPYEQYF	TRBJ2-7	.	TRBD1	TRBV19
TGTGCCAGCAGCCCCGATGTGTTGGGGCGGGGTGCAGATACGCAGTATTTT	CASSPDVLGRGADTQYF	TRBJ2-3	.	.	TRBV7-9
TGCAGCGCTAGCGTGGGCCTGTATAATTCACCCCTCCACTTT	CSASVGLYNSPLHF	TRBJ1-6	.	.	TRBV29-1
TGTGCTAGCAGTTCCGGACAAACAGATACGCAGTATTTT	CASSSGQTDTQYF	TRBJ2-3	.	.	TRBV7-7